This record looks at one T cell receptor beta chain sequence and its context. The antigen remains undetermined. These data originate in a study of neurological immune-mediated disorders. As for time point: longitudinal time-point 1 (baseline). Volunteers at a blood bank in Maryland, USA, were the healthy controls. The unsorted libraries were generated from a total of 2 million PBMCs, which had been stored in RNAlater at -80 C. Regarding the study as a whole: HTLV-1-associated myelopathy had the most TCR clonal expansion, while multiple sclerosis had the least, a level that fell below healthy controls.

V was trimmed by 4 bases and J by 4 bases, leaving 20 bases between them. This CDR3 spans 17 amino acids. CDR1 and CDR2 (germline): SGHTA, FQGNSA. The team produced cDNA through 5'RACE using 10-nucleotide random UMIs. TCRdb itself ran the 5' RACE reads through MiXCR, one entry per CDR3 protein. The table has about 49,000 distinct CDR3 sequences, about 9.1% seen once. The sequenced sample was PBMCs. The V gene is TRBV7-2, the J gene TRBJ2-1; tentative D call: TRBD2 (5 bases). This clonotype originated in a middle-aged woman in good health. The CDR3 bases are TGTGCCAGCAGCTCAGTAGGCCCTCTGACGGGATACAATGAGCAGTTCTTC. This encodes CASSSVGPLTGYNEQFF.